This section outlines one T cell receptor (beta chain) sequence together with its context. As yet, its antigen is unknown. The sample is drawn from a study of radiotherapy plus CTLA-4 blockade in lung cancer. On the study more broadly: Objective responses were recorded in about 18% of patients, with disease control recorded in 25% to 35%. Study-wide findings and caveats: Expansion of tumor-derived TCR clones was observed in blood after radiotherapy plus ipilimumab. Early shifts in blood T cell clones, with interferon-beta, reportedly predicted response best.

This table comes from immunoSEQ multiplex PCR, and its TCRdb copy is limited to in-frame clones, with some not included. This sample has about 51,000 clones, with around 75% found just once. The length of the CDR3 is 15 residues. V gave up 1 base and J gave up 5 bases, with 14 bases separating them. The germline gives CDR1 GTSNPN, CDR2 SVGIG (reference sequence). Focal radiation plus CTLA-4 blockade with ipilimumab was administered to patients who had chemo-refractory metastatic non-small-cell lung cancer. The chain links TRBV30 to TRBJ2-2, with D maybe TRBD2 (6 bases). The TCR originated in a human donor with non-small cell lung cancer who had a complete response to radiotherapy plus ipilimumab. Sequenced here: peripheral blood, sampled from a patient treated with radiotherapy plus ipilimumab. CDR3 sequence reads: CAWSEGGGRTGELFF. CDR3 DNA: TGTGCCTGGAGTGAGGGCGGAGGGAGGACCGGGGAGCTGTTTTTT.